These T cell receptor beta chains were read from a single sample in a study of cytomegalovirus exposure and HLA in healthy donors. The method was immunoSEQ multiplex PCR; TCRdb's version includes in-frame clones alone and lacks a portion of them. The repertoire holds 120,000 or so clones, over 65% seen once, with roughly 3.6% in the top ten. Sequencing was performed on PBMCs. The receptors shown here come from a man aged 25 to 40 in good health and CMV-seronegative. The CDR3 runs from the conserved cysteine through the conserved F or W. The D gene is left open where the match is weak. Size is stated for part of the rows, as once, few or many counts, or as a class when the clone is expanded.

v_call	clone_size	j_call	d_call	cdr3_aa	cdr3_nt
TRBV6-5	.	TRBJ2-1	TRBD2	CASSPLAGVYNEQFF	TGTGCCAGCAGTCCGCTAGCGGGAGTTTACAATGAGCAGTTCTTC
TRBV19	.	TRBJ2-5	.	CASSIYGGGAETQYF	TGTGCCAGTAGTATTTACGGAGGAGGGGCTGAGACCCAGTACTTC
TRBV4-1	.	TRBJ2-1	TRBD1	CASSQGQGASYEQFF	TGCGCCAGCAGCCAAGGACAGGGGGCTTCGTATGAGCAGTTCTTC
TRBV6-6	few	TRBJ2-1	TRBD2	CASSYTSGEYNEQFF	TGTGCCAGCAGTTACACTAGCGGGGAATACAATGAGCAGTTCTTC
TRBV28	.	TRBJ2-7	.	CASSADWDKTYEQYF	TGTGCCAGCAGCGCCGATTGGGACAAAACCTACGAGCAGTACTTC
TRBV18	.	TRBJ2-7	.	CASSPRAAGISAGSEQYF	TGTGCCAGCTCACCGAGGGCCGCTGGGATCTCGGCGGGGAGCGAGCAGTACTTC
TRBV27	.	TRBJ1-2	TRBD1	CASRGGQVRAGYTF	TGTGCCAGCAGGGGGGGACAGGTTAGGGCTGGCTACACCTTC
TRBV5-1	.	TRBJ2-7	TRBD2	CASSAGVRSSYEQYF	TGCGCCAGCAGCGCGGGAGTGAGGAGCTCCTACGAGCAGTACTTC
TRBV18	.	TRBJ1-2	TRBD1	CASSPIGTGDGYTF	TGTGCCAGCTCACCGATTGGGACAGGGGACGGCTACACCTTC
TRBV7-9	.	TRBJ2-3	.	CASSLVSSGTSTDTQYF	TGTGCCAGCAGCTTAGTGAGTAGCGGAACTAGCACAGATACGCAGTATTTT
TRBV6-5	few	TRBJ2-2	.	CASSYSYTGELFF	TGTGCCAGCAGTTACTCCTACACCGGGGAGCTGTTTTTT
TRBV7-8	.	TRBJ2-7	TRBD1	CASRDRTGTYEQYF	TGTGCCAGCAGGGATAGGACAGGAACCTACGAGCAGTACTTC
TRBV6-5	.	TRBJ2-1	TRBD2	CASSRTSGWVNEQFF	TGTGCCAGCAGCCGGACTAGCGGGTGGGTCAATGAGCAGTTCTTC
TRBV28	.	TRBJ2-1	.	CASRTQGFEQFF	TGTGCCAGCAGGACCCAGGGGTTTGAGCAGTTCTTC
TRBV18	.	TRBJ1-4	TRBD1	CASSPPGQGGKLFF	TGTGCCAGCTCACCACCGGGACAGGGAGGAAAACTGTTTTTT
TRBV7-9	few	TRBJ2-1	TRBD2	CASSSSGGDNEQFF	TGTGCCAGCAGCTCTAGCGGGGGGGACAATGAGCAGTTCTTC
TRBV6-5	.	TRBJ1-4	TRBD1	CASRRRTGGEKLFF	TGTGCCAGCCGGCGGAGGACAGGGGGGGAAAAACTGTTTTTT
TRBV6-5	.	TRBJ2-3	.	CASSLRDKDTQYF	TGTGCCAGCAGTCTCCGGGACAAAGATACGCAGTATTTT
TRBV5-1	.	TRBJ2-5	.	CASSLLTGVGETQYF	TGCGCCAGCAGCTTGTTAACGGGAGTAGGAGAGACCCAGTACTTC
TRBV29-1	.	TRBJ2-7	.	CSVVPSSVLYEQYF	TGCAGCGTTGTTCCATCTAGCGTGCTCTACGAGCAGTACTTC
TRBV28	.	TRBJ1-5	TRBD1	CASSLWDREGQPQHF	TGTGCCAGCAGTTTGTGGGACAGGGAGGGTCAGCCCCAGCATTTT
TRBV5-1	.	TRBJ2-4	TRBD1	CASSTGTESLAKNIQYF	TGCGCCAGCAGCACTGGGACAGAATCATTAGCCAAAAACATTCAGTACTTC
TRBV25-1	.	TRBJ2-7	TRBD2	CASSLRGAYEQYF	TGTGCCAGCAGTCTGCGGGGGGCCTACGAGCAGTACTTC
TRBV4-1	.	TRBJ2-1	TRBD2	CASRTTSGYNEQFF	TGCGCCAGCCGAACTACTAGCGGTTACAATGAGCAGTTCTTC
TRBV27	.	TRBJ1-5	.	CASRGERGGQPQHF	TGTGCCAGCAGGGGGGAGCGGGGGGGGCAGCCCCAGCATTTT
TRBV21-1	.	TRBJ2-1	.	CASSRGGSSYNEQFF	TGTGCCAGCAGCAGGGGCGGGAGCTCCTACAATGAGCAGTTCTTC
TRBV18	few	TRBJ2-3	.	CASSRNTDTQYF	TGTGCCAGCTCGAGGAACACAGATACGCAGTATTTT
TRBV11-2	.	TRBJ1-5	.	CASSPREGNQPQHF	TGTGCCAGCAGCCCCAGGGAGGGCAATCAGCCCCAGCATTTT
TRBV11-2	few	TRBJ2-7	.	CASTGGLNEQYF	TGTGCCAGCACAGGAGGGCTTAACGAGCAGTACTTC
TRBV6-1	.	TRBJ1-2	TRBD1	CASRGTGVSYGYTF	TGTGCCAGCAGAGGGACAGGGGTGAGCTATGGCTACACCTTC
TRBV28	.	TRBJ2-7	TRBD1	CASRESEGGHEQYF	TGTGCCAGCAGGGAAAGTGAAGGGGGCCACGAGCAGTACTTC
TRBV30	.	TRBJ2-5	.	CAWSPQETQYF	TGTGCCTGGAGTCCACAGGAGACCCAGTACTTC
TRBV11-2	.	TRBJ2-1	TRBD2	CASSEGLAGVLANEQFF	TGTGCCAGCAGCGAGGGACTAGCGGGAGTCCTGGCCAATGAGCAGTTCTTC
TRBV5-8	.	TRBJ2-1	TRBD1	CASSLGTGAYNEQFF	TGTGCCAGCAGCTTAGGGACAGGGGCGTACAATGAGCAGTTCTTC
TRBV28	.	TRBJ2-3	.	CASSLSEGTGPLTDTQYF	TGTGCCAGCAGTCTCTCCGAAGGAACAGGCCCGCTCACAGATACGCAGTATTTT
TRBV27	.	TRBJ2-3	TRBD1	CASSSETGGYTQYF	TGTGCCAGCAGTTCGGAAACAGGGGGCTATACGCAGTATTTT
TRBV5-1	once	TRBJ1-3	.	CASSSDSSGNTIYF	TGCGCCAGCAGCTCCGACAGCTCTGGAAACACCATATATTTT
TRBV28	.	TRBJ2-7	TRBD1	CASSGTGGFYEQYF	TGTGCCAGCAGCGGGACAGGGGGATTCTACGAGCAGTACTTC
TRBV9	once	TRBJ1-6	TRBD1	CASSVAPDRDSPLHF	TGTGCCAGCAGCGTAGCTCCGGACAGGGATTCACCCCTCCACTTT
TRBV5-1	.	TRBJ2-1	.	CATARGGIHNEQFF	TGCGCCACCGCACGTGGAGGGATCCACAATGAGCAGTTCTTC
TRBV28	.	TRBJ1-4	TRBD1	CASSPQGTKLFF	TGTGCCAGCAGTCCACAGGGGACAAAACTGTTTTTT